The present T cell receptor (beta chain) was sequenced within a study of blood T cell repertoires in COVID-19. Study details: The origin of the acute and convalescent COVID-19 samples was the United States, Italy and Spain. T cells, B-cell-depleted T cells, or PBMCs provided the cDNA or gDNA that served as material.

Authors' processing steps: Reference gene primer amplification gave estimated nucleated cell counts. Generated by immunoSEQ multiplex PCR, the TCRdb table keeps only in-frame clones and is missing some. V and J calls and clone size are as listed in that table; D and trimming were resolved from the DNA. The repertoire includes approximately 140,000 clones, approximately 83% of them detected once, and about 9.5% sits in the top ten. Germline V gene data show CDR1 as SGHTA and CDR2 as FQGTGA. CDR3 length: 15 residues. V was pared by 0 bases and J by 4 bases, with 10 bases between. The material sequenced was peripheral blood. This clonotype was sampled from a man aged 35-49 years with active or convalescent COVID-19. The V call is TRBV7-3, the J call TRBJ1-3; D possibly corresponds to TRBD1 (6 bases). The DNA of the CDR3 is TGTGCCAGCAGCTTAACGAGGGACATAGGAAACACCATATATTTT. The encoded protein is CASSLTRDIGNTIYF. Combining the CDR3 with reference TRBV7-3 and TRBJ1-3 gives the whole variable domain GAGVSQTPSNKVTEKGKYVELRCDPISGHTALYWYRQSLGQGPEFLIYFQGTGAADDSGLPNDRFFAVRPEGSVSTLKIQRTERGDSAVYLCASSLTRDIGNTIYFGEGSWLTVV.